One sample yielded the 17 T cell receptor beta chains listed below, sequenced in a study of lymphopenia after photon versus proton radiotherapy. The table came from immunoSEQ multiplex PCR; TCRdb's copy has only in-frame clones and leaves some out. The sample yields 68,000 or so clones, roughly 93% seen once. Specimen: peripheral blood, collected from a patient treated with photon-based radiotherapy. The source is a woman aged 70-85 years with pancreatic cancer.

CDR3 in amino acids: CASSLALLAASTDTQYF. The CDR3 DNA is TGTGCCAGCAGCTTAGCGTTACTAGCGGCTAGCACAGATACGCAGTATTTT. The rearrangement uses TRBV7-6 and TRBJ2-3; TRBD2 agrees at 8 bases. V lost 0 bases, J lost 0 bases, and 5 bases stayed unmatched. The CDR3 consists of 17 residues. Germline V gene sequence: CDR1 SGHVS, CDR2 FNYEAQ.

This clone was recorded only once. The J gene is TRBJ1-2, the V gene TRBV5-6; D unresolved. Trimming took 4 bases from V and 5 from J, leaving 15 bases between them. Germline CDR1 and CDR2: SGHDT and YYEEEE. The CDR3 length is 14 residues. CDR3 sequence reads: CASSQYPEWYGYTF. CDR3 nucleotides: TGTGCCAGCAGCCAGTACCCGGAGTGGTATGGCTACACCTTC.

V gene TRBV27 combines with J gene TRBJ2-5, with a tentative D call TRBD2 (6 bases). Germline CDR1 and CDR2: MNHEY and SMNVEV (reference sequence). The CDR3 loop spans 19 amino acids. Trimming cost V 0 bases and J 0 bases, with 20 bases left between them. The CDR3 is CASSLSRPNSGGDQETQYF. The CDR3 nucleotides are TGTGCCAGCAGTTTATCTCGCCCGAACAGTGGAGGGGACCAAGAGACCCAGTACTTC.

The rearrangement joins TRBV28 to TRBJ1-2; no firm D call. This CDR3 spans 14 amino acids. Germline V gene sequence: CDR1 MDHEN, CDR2 SYDVKM. V was cut by 6 bases and J by 0 bases, with 11 bases left in between. The CDR3 loop is CASSPLGPNYGYTF. The CDR3 nucleotides are TGTGCCAGCAGCCCACTCGGGCCTAACTATGGCTACACCTTC.

This chain links TRBV10-2 with TRBJ2-1; TRBD2 aligns across 13 bases. V was clipped by 7 bases and J by 10 bases; unmatched bases: 10. The CDR3 runs 15 residues. Germline-derived CDR1 and CDR2 are WSHSY and SAAADI. The CDR3 region is CASTPRLAGGREQFF. In nucleotides, the CDR3 is TGCGCCAGCACTCCCCGACTAGCGGGGGGAAGGGAGCAGTTCTTC.

This CDR3 reads CASSQQRQGYGYTF. CDR3 coding DNA: TGCGCCAGCAGCCAACAGCGACAGGGCTATGGCTACACCTTC. This chain joins TRBV4-3 and TRBJ1-2, with 7 bases aligning to TRBD1. Germline CDR1 and CDR2: LGHNA and YSLEER. This CDR3 has 14 residues. With V trimmed by 2 bases and J by 4 bases, 4 bases remained unmatched.

The J gene is TRBJ2-2, the V gene TRBV11-1; no clear D. CDR3 length equals 13 residues. CDR1 is SGHAT and CDR2 is FQDESV in the germline V gene (reference sequence). Trimming left V 1 base short and J 6 bases short, with 6 bases between. CDR3 region: CASSLVKSGELFF. CDR3 bases: TGTGCCAGCAGCTTAGTTAAGTCCGGGGAGCTGTTTTTT. Full variable domain (missing parts from reference TRBV11-1 and TRBJ2-2): EAEVAQSPRYKITEKSQAVAFWCDPISGHATLYWYRQILGQGPELLVQFQDESVVDDSQLPKDRFSAERLKGVDSTLKIQPAELGDSAMYLCASSLVKSGELFFGEGSRLTVL.

J is TRBJ2-3 and V is TRBV7-2; D remains unclear. Per germline, CDR1 SGHTA and CDR2 FQGNSA. Trimming took off 5 bases at V and 11 bases at J, with 11 bases between the two ends. The CDR3 is 11 amino acids. In DNA form, the CDR3 reads TGTGCCAGCAGCCTAGACTCGGTGCAGTATTTT. This encodes CASSLDSVQYF.

J is TRBJ2-7 and V is TRBV19; 7 bases map to TRBD1. The CDR3 totals 15 residues. Unmatched junction bases numbered 9, after V lost 5 bases and J lost 2 bases. CDR1 is LNHDA, CDR2 SQIVND, per germline (reference sequence). The CDR3 nucleotides read TGTGCCAGTAGTGATGCCGGGACAGCGACCTACGAGCAGTACTTC. This codes for CASSDAGTATYEQYF.

CDR3: CASSPTGTYYEQYF. The CDR3 nucleotides are TGTGCCAGCAGCCCCACAGGGACTTACTACGAGCAGTACTTC. The V and J genes are TRBV9 and TRBJ2-7; the D call may be TRBD1 or TRBD2 (6 bases each). Germline V CDR1 and CDR2: SGDLS, YYNGEE. CDR3 size: 14 residues. The V and J ends lost 4 bases and 3 bases respectively, with 14 bases between them.

This clone was recorded only once. V gene TRBV19 combines with J gene TRBJ2-1; 8 nucleotides line up with TRBD2. V was clipped by 3 bases and J by 0 bases; unmatched bases: 16. CDR1 is LNHDA, CDR2 SQIVND, per germline (reference sequence). The CDR3 runs to 20 residues. The chain's CDR3 is CASSITGLAGPRSSYNEQFF. DNA of the CDR3: TGTGCCAGTAGTATTACCGGACTAGCAGGACCCCGGAGCTCCTACAATGAGCAGTTCTTC.

The chain links TRBV7-3 to TRBJ2-1; TRBD1 might be the D (6 bases). The CDR3 covers 14 residues. Germline CDR1 reads SGHTA; CDR2 reads FQGTGA. V was clipped by 2 bases and J by 9 bases, with 14 bases between them. The CDR3 DNA reads TGTGCCAGCAGCTTAGAGGCTCAAGGGGGTGAGCAGTTCTTC. Its translation: CASSLEAQGGEQFF.

The V and J genes are TRBV9 and TRBJ2-3; D is perhaps TRBD1 (5 bases). CDR3 size: 14 residues. Trimming cost V 0 bases and J 6 bases, with 11 bases left between them. Germline-derived CDR1 and CDR2 are SGDLS and YYNGEE. CDR3 nucleotides: TGTGCCAGCAGCGTAGTTGAGTCAGGGGATACGCAGTATTTT. This sequence encodes CASSVVESGDTQYF.

By sample fraction, this clone is medium-sized. The chain joins TRBV11-2 to TRBJ1-4; D is uncertain. CDR3 length: 17 residues. The germline V gene encodes CDR1 SGHAT and CDR2 FQNNGV. V shed 5 bases and J shed 0 bases, with 16 bases lying between them. CDR3 in DNA: TGTGCCAGCAGCAAGAGGGTCACGACAACAACTAATGAAAAACTGTTTTTT. It encodes CASSKRVTTTTNEKLFF. Filled out from reference TRBV11-2 and TRBJ1-4, the complete variable domain reads EAGVAQSPRYKIIEKRQSVAFWCNPISGHATLYWYQQILGQGPKLLIQFQNNGVVDDSQLPKDRFSAERLKGVDSTLKIQPAKLEDSAVYLCASSKRVTTTTNEKLFFGSGTQLSVL.

The chain has TRBV19 and TRBJ2-7; 7 bases agree with TRBD2. Trimming cost V 9 bases and J 3 bases; bases outside gene matches: 5. Germline values: CDR1 LNHDA, CDR2 SQIVND (reference sequence). The CDR3 length is 12 residues. DNA for the CDR3: TGTGCCAGCTCTAGCGGAGTCTACGAGCAGTACTTC. Protein product: CASSSGVYEQYF.

The chain carries TRBV7-3 and TRBJ2-2, with 9 bases that match TRBD1. CDR1 SGHTA and CDR2 FQGTGA come from the germline V gene. The trim removed 4 bases at V and 5 bases at J, leaving 5 bases unmatched. This CDR3 comprises 15 residues. DNA of the CDR3: TGTGCCAGCAGCTCCCGGACAGGGGAGACCGGGGAGCTGTTTTTT. This encodes CASSSRTGETGELFF.

This clone came up a few times. The genes are TRBV6-6 and TRBJ2-7; 9 bases are shared with TRBD2. CDR1 and CDR2 from the germline V gene are MNHNY and SVGAGI (reference sequence). The CDR3 length is 15 residues. Trimming cost V 4 bases and J 3 bases; bases outside gene matches: 7. The CDR3 DNA is TGTGCCAGCAGTTCTCGACTAGCGGAGATCTACGAGCAGTACTTC. Translating it yields CASSSRLAEIYEQYF.